The 3 T cell receptor beta chains below come from one sample, sequenced in a study of shared clonotypes between healthy human individuals. Profiled with immunoSEQ multiplex PCR; TCRdb holds only in-frame clones, not every one. The sample lists millions of clones; around 94% were seen once. Sequencing used naive CD4+ T cells sorted from blood. The subset was: CD45RA+ positively selected. The receptors shown here come from a man between 18 and 35 years old in good health.

A note on this clone: Distinct nucleotide sequences in the sample also encode this CDR3. The chain carries TRBV5-1 and TRBJ2-7; D is unclear. The germline V gene has CDR1 SGHRS and CDR2 YFSETQ. Deletions cut 0 bases from V and 3 bases from J, with 10 bases between. CDR3 length equals 14 residues. CDR3: CASSLGLGGYEQYF. The CDR3 DNA follows: TGCGCCAGCAGCTTGGGTCTGGGCGGCTACGAGCAGTACTTC.

The chain recombines TRBV5-4 with TRBJ2-1; 10 positions agree with TRBD2. Unmatched junction bases numbered 10, after V lost 4 bases and J lost 3 bases. This CDR3 has 17 residues. Germline V gene lookup returns CDR1 SGHNT and CDR2 YYREEE (reference sequence). Here the CDR3 reads CASSHRLAGLNYNEQFF. The CDR3 DNA follows: TGTGCCAGCAGCCATCGACTAGCGGGCCTTAACTACAATGAGCAGTTCTTC.

The rearrangement links TRBV10-3 to TRBJ2-2, with 8 nucleotides matching TRBD1. Looked up from germline, CDR1 is ENHRY and CDR2 is SYGVKD. This CDR3 is built from 17 residues. The ends lost 3 bases at V and 4 bases at J; junction bases unmatched: 10. CDR3 region: CAISERAGTGSTGELFF. The DNA for the CDR3 is TGTGCCATCAGTGAACGGGCCGGGACAGGAAGCACCGGGGAGCTGTTTTTT.